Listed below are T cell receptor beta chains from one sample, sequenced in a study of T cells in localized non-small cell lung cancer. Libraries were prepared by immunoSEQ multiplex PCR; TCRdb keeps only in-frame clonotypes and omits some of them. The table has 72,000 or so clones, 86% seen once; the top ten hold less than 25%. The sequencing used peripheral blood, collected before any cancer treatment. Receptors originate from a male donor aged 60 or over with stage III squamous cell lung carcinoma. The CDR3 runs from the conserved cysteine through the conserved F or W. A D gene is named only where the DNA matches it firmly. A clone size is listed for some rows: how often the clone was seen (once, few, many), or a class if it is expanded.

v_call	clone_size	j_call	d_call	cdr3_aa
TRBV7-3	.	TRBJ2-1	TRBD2	CASSSSGGAYNEQFF
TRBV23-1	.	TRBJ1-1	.	CASSPPSDPFKNTEAFF
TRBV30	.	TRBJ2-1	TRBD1	CACDRGSYNEQFF
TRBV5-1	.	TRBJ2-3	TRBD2	CASSLGLAGTDTQYF
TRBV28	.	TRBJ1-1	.	CASSLRVNTEAFF
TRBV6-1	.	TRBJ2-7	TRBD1	CASSENRGGSYEQYF
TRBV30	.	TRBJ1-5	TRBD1	CAWSRQGELPQHF
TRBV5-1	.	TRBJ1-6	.	CASSLERTSPLHF
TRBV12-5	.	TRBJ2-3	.	CASGSYFQRSSTDTQYF
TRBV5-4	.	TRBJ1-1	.	CASSSGRTDTEAFF
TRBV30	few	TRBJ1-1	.	CAWRTLAAREAFF
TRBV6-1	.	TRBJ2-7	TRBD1	CASRATGGNEQYF
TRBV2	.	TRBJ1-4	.	CASSELGGEVEKLFF
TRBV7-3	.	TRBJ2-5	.	CASSLNGPPETQYF
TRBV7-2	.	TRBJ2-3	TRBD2	CASSSGLAGGTDTQYF
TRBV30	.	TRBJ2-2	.	CAWSYRVMSTGELFF
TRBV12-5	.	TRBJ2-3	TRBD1	CASGLTTGVGTDTQYF
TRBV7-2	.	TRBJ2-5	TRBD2	CASSFASGGLETQYF
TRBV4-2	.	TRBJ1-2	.	CASSQETTNYGYTF
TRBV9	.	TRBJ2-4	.	CASSVGGFLNIQYF
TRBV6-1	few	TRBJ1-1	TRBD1	CASRDRDRVNTEAFF
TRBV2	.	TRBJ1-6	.	CASSDGAWSPLHF
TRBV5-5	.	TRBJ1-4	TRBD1	CASSWRGTGSEKLFF
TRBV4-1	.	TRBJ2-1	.	CASSQGQTYNEQFF
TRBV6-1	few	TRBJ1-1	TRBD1	CASNDRGAMNTEAFF
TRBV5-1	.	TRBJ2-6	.	CASTSEGPPLAGANVLTF
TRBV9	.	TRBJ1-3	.	CASSPQGNTIYF
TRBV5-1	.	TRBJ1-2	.	CASSQVGLIYGYTF
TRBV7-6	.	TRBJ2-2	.	CASSLLGGNTGELFF
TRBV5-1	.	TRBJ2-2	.	CASSLGRAGELFF
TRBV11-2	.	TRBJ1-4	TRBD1	CASSLEGGLNEKLFF
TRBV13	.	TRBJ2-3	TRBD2	CASSLLAGGLPGTDTQYF
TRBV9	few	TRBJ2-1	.	CASSVDSLGGGSNEQFF
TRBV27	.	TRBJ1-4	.	CASADGNYGEKLFF
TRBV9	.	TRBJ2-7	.	CASSASTGYYEQYF
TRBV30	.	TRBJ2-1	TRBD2	CAWSLGGVSHYNEQFF
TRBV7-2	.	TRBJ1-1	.	CASSLSQGKEAFF
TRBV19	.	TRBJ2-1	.	CASSITREQFF